The TCR beta chain under discussion was sequenced for a study of T cells in Graves' hyperthyroidism and ophthalmopathy. Amplification targeted TCR beta CDR3 regions from RNA transcripts. Initially, a first-round RT-PCR of the TCR CDR3 employed the HTBI primer set. One entry per CDR3 protein results from TCRdb running MiXCR on the multiplex PCR reads. The sample lists a few hundred thousand distinct CDR3 sequences, about 45% occurring once. V dropped 8 bases and J dropped 2 bases, with 16 bases sitting between them. The V gene's germline CDR1 is MGHDK and CDR2 SYGVNS. This CDR3 region has 14 residues. Sample: peripheral blood or thyroid tissue (not recorded which). V is TRBV25-1 and J is TRBJ2-7; tentative D call: TRBD2 (5 bases). This receptor was identified in a woman aged 18-29 years with Graves' hyperthyroidism. CDR3 amino acids: CASLASGPTYEQYF. The CDR3 DNA sequence: TGTGCCAGCTTAGCGAGCGGACCGACCTACGAGCAGTACTTC.